The rows below give T cell receptor beta chains drawn from one sample of a study of blood T cell repertoires in COVID-19. The table came from immunoSEQ multiplex PCR; TCRdb's copy has only in-frame clones and leaves some out. The sample shows tens of thousands of clones, less than 80% of them seen only once. Material: peripheral blood. Receptor source: a man aged 55 to 70 with active or convalescent COVID-19. The CDR3 runs from the conserved cysteine through the conserved F or W. The D gene is left open where the match is weak. Expanded clones get a size class; other rows say once, few or many, or leave the size out.

J	D	size	V	length	CDR3	DNA
TRBJ2-5	TRBD2	NA	TRBV5-1	17	CASSFGLAGGSSETQYF	TGCGCCAGCAGCTTTGGACTAGCGGGGGGATCTTCGGAGACCCAGTACTTC
TRBJ1-5	TRBD1	NA	TRBV19	14	CASNGQGGDQPQHF	TGTGCCAGTAACGGACAGGGTGGGGATCAGCCCCAGCATTTT
TRBJ2-5	TRBD1	once	TRBV3-1/TRBV3-2	14	CASSPDREAETQYF	TGTGCCAGCAGCCCGGACAGGGAGGCAGAGACCCAGTACTTC
TRBJ2-5	TRBD1	NA	TRBV2	13	CASTGTGQETQYF	TGTGCCAGCACCGGGACAGGGCAAGAGACCCAGTACTTC
TRBJ2-7	NA	once	TRBV9	13	CASSVDFGYEQYF	TGTGCCAGCAGCGTAGACTTTGGCTACGAGCAGTACTTC
TRBJ2-1	TRBD2	NA	TRBV7-2	16	CASSSSTGTNYNEQFF	TGTGCCAGCAGCTCTAGTACCGGGACTAACTACAATGAGCAGTTCTTC
TRBJ2-2	NA	NA	TRBV5-1	14	CASSHFQGSGELFF	TGCGCCAGCAGCCATTTTCAGGGGTCCGGGGAGCTGTTTTTT
TRBJ2-5	NA	NA	TRBV4-1	13	CASSQVPQETQYF	TGCGCCAGCAGCCAAGTCCCTCAAGAGACCCAGTACTTC
TRBJ2-3	TRBD2	few	TRBV7-9	15	CASNALAGVADTQYF	TGTGCCAGCAACGCACTAGCGGGGGTGGCAGATACGCAGTATTTT
TRBJ2-1	TRBD1	NA	TRBV14	16	CASSFLPGQAFNEQFF	TGTGCCAGCAGTTTTCTCCCGGGACAGGCCTTCAATGAGCAGTTCTTC
TRBJ1-5	NA	NA	TRBV6-5	13	CASSTGYNQPQHF	TGTGCCAGCAGCACAGGATACAATCAGCCCCAGCATTTT
TRBJ2-2	NA	NA	TRBV11-3	15	CASSPQAANTGELFF	TGTGCCAGCAGCCCCCAAGCGGCGAACACCGGGGAGCTGTTTTTT
TRBJ1-5	NA	NA	TRBV6-1	17	CASSEKEFRGKDQPQHF	TGTGCCAGCAGTGAAAAGGAATTTAGGGGCAAGGATCAGCCCCAGCATTTT
TRBJ2-6	TRBD1	NA	TRBV3-1/TRBV3-2	19	CASSQDWGRGLSGANVLTF	TGTGCCAGCAGCCAAGATTGGGGCAGGGGGCTCTCTGGGGCCAACGTCCTGACTTTC
TRBJ1-3	NA	NA	TRBV7-2	15	CASSFVGLYGNTIYF	TGTGCCAGCAGCTTCGTGGGGCTTTATGGAAACACCATATATTTT
TRBJ1-3	TRBD1	many	TRBV27	15	CASSLTGGSGNTIYF	TGTGCCAGCAGTCTCACAGGGGGCTCTGGAAACACCATATATTTT
TRBJ1-1	NA	NA	TRBV12-5	14	CASGVTLRGTEAFF	TGTGCTAGTGGAGTTACCCTAAGGGGAACTGAAGCTTTCTTT
TRBJ2-3	NA	NA	TRBV5-4	14	CASSLRGGMDTQYF	TGTGCCAGCAGCTTGAGGGGGGGTATGGATACGCAGTATTTT
TRBJ2-7	TRBD2	NA	TRBV19	14	CASKDQRGSYEQYF	TGTGCCAGTAAAGACCAGCGGGGCTCCTACGAGCAGTACTTC
TRBJ1-1	TRBD1	NA	TRBV9	14	CASSPTGQAAEAFF	TGTGCCAGCAGCCCAACGGGACAGGCGGCTGAAGCTTTCTTT
TRBJ2-5	NA	NA	TRBV11-1	13	CASSLAPDGDQYF	TGTGCCAGCAGCTTAGCCCCGGACGGGGACCAGTACTTC
TRBJ1-6	NA	NA	TRBV30	17	CAWSASWTSSYNSPLHF	TGTGCCTGGAGTGCCTCCTGGACAAGCTCCTATAATTCACCCCTCCACTTT
TRBJ2-5	NA	NA	TRBV30	13	CAWNRGLQETQYF	TGTGCCTGGAATAGAGGGCTTCAAGAGACCCAGTACTTC
TRBJ1-5	TRBD1	NA	TRBV28	15	CASSTTGGSYQPQHF	TGTGCCAGCAGCACGACAGGGGGCAGCTATCAGCCCCAGCATTTT
TRBJ2-7	NA	NA	TRBV27	14	CASSLDTRSYEQYF	TGTGCCAGCAGTTTAGACACCCGCTCCTACGAGCAGTACTTC
TRBJ1-2	NA	NA	TRBV9	15	CASSVENSRAYGYTF	TGTGCCAGCAGCGTAGAGAACAGCCGAGCTTATGGCTACACCTTC
TRBJ2-7	TRBD1	NA	TRBV4-1	16	CASSPGPGQGTYEQYF	TGCGCCAGCAGCCCGGGACCGGGACAGGGAACCTACGAGCAGTACTTC
TRBJ2-6	NA	NA	TRBV5-6	15	CASSLRGGGANVLTF	TGTGCCAGCAGCTTACGGGGTGGTGGGGCCAACGTCCTGACTTTC
TRBJ2-5	NA	NA	TRBV11-2	13	CASSLGRGETQYF	TGTGCCAGCAGCTTAGGCAGGGGAGAGACCCAGTACTTC
TRBJ2-1	NA	NA	TRBV7-3	16	CASSLKGQGFNNEQFF	TGTGCCAGCAGCTTAAAGGGTCAGGGGTTCAACAATGAGCAGTTCTTC
TRBJ1-6	NA	NA	TRBV9	15	CASSAYREYNSPLHF	TGTGCCAGCAGCGCCTACAGGGAGTATAATTCACCCCTCCACTTT
TRBJ2-7	NA	NA	TRBV9	14	CASSARDLEGEQYF	TGTGCCAGCAGCGCGCGGGACCTCGAGGGGGAGCAGTACTTC
TRBJ1-2	TRBD1	NA	TRBV18	13	CASRLGTGYGYTF	TGTGCCAGCCGCCTTGGGACAGGGTATGGCTACACCTTC
TRBJ1-1	NA	few	TRBV2	15	CASSDGGGMNTEAFF	TGTGCCAGCAGTGATGGGGGGGGGATGAACACTGAAGCTTTCTTT
TRBJ1-1	TRBD1	NA	TRBV4-1	17	CASSHSGTGGDYPEAFF	TGCGCCAGCAGCCACTCCGGGACAGGGGGCGATTACCCTGAAGCTTTCTTT
TRBJ1-2	NA	NA	TRBV7-9	13	CASSLQGSYGYTF	TGTGCCAGCAGCTTACAGGGGTCCTATGGCTACACCTTC
TRBJ2-7	TRBD2	NA	TRBV10-3	18	CAIRRGLAGARSSYEQYF	TGTGCCATCAGGCGGGGACTAGCGGGGGCCAGGAGCTCCTACGAGCAGTACTTC
TRBJ1-1	NA	once	TRBV9	13	CASNLQGGTEAFF	TGTGCCAGCAACCTCCAGGGCGGCACTGAAGCTTTCTTT
TRBJ1-2	NA	NA	TRBV10-3	14	CAISESGGEGGYTF	TGTGCCATCAGTGAGTCGGGGGGAGAGGGTGGCTACACCTTC
TRBJ1-3	NA	NA	TRBV9	16	CASSAVGGFSGNTIYF	TGTGCCAGCAGCGCCGTCGGGGGGTTCTCTGGAAACACCATATATTTT
TRBJ1-4	NA	many	TRBV7-9	14	CASSLIGPAGKLFF	TGTGCCAGCAGCTTAATAGGGCCAGCGGGGAAACTGTTTTTT
TRBJ1-1	TRBD1	NA	TRBV3-1/TRBV3-2	15	CASSQGDRGYTEAFF	TGTGCCAGCAGCCAAGGGGACAGGGGTTATACTGAAGCTTTCTTT